This T cell receptor beta chain came from a study of radiotherapy plus CTLA-4 blockade in lung cancer. Background on the study: Of the patients, about 18% showed objective responses and roughly 30% attained disease control.

The count of this clone is one. Germline V gives CDR1 GTSNPN, CDR2 SVGIG (reference sequence). This CDR3 has 14 amino acids. The V gene end was trimmed by 2 bases and the J gene end by 1 base; junction bases not matched to a gene: 2. The repertoire was sequenced with immunoSEQ multiplex PCR; TCRdb's copy has only in-frame clones and lacks some. There are 57,000 or so clones in the sample; 60% to 85% occur only once, and approximately 4.5% lies in the top ten. This rearrangement joins TRBV30 to TRBJ2-3, with 8 bases lining up with TRBD2. The clonotype originates from a human donor with non-small cell lung cancer who had a complete response to radiotherapy plus ipilimumab. The source was peripheral blood, collected from a patient treated with radiotherapy plus ipilimumab. The CDR3 is CAWSSTSGTDTQYF. In DNA, the CDR3 is TGTGCCTGGAGTTCGACTAGCGGCACAGATACGCAGTATTTT.